These T cell receptor beta chains were read from a single sample in a study of blood T cell repertoires in COVID-19. Data came from immunoSEQ multiplex PCR; TCRdb stores just in-frame clones and leaves some out. The repertoire holds roughly 140,000 clones, with about four fifths as singletons. What was sequenced was peripheral blood. These receptors were taken from a man aged 70 or older with acute or convalescent COVID-19. CDR3s include the opening cysteine and the closing phenylalanine or tryptophan. The order of the fields is clone size, V gene, CDR3 length, J gene, D gene, CDR3 protein, CDR3 DNA. The D gene is left open where the match is weak. The listing skips clone size in some rows; elsewhere it reads once, few, many or a size class.

clone size: NA
V gene: TRBV19
CDR3 length: 13
J gene: TRBJ1-5
D gene: TRBD1
CDR3 protein: CASGDRGYQPQHF
CDR3 DNA: TGTGCCAGTGGGGACAGGGGGTATCAGCCCCAGCATTTT

clone size: NA
V gene: TRBV5-4
CDR3 length: 17
J gene: TRBJ1-6
D gene: NA
CDR3 protein: CASSYTNYRANNSPLHF
CDR3 DNA: TGTGCCAGCAGCTACACTAACTACAGGGCTAATAATTCACCCCTCCACTTT

clone size: NA
V gene: TRBV6-1
CDR3 length: 13
J gene: TRBJ1-3
D gene: NA
CDR3 protein: CASSESSGNTIYF
CDR3 DNA: TGTGCCAGCAGTGAGAGCTCTGGAAACACCATATATTTT

clone size: NA
V gene: TRBV19
CDR3 length: 14
J gene: TRBJ1-6
D gene: NA
CDR3 protein: CASNVDSYNSPLHF
CDR3 DNA: TGTGCCAGTAATGTCGACAGCTATAATTCACCCCTCCACTTT

clone size: once
V gene: TRBV2
CDR3 length: 17
J gene: TRBJ2-1
D gene: TRBD2
CDR3 protein: CASSGGLAGGEYNEQFF
CDR3 DNA: TGTGCCAGCAGTGGGGGGCTAGCGGGAGGGGAATACAATGAGCAGTTCTTC

clone size: NA
V gene: TRBV5-1
CDR3 length: 16
J gene: TRBJ2-3
D gene: TRBD1
CDR3 protein: CASSPRQGSPTDTQYF
CDR3 DNA: TGCGCCAGCAGCCCCCGACAGGGATCCCCTACAGATACGCAGTATTTT

clone size: NA
V gene: TRBV28
CDR3 length: 15
J gene: TRBJ1-5
D gene: NA
CDR3 protein: CASSFQGLGNQPQHF
CDR3 DNA: TGTGCCAGCAGTTTTCAGGGGCTGGGCAATCAGCCCCAGCATTTT

clone size: NA
V gene: TRBV27
CDR3 length: 17
J gene: TRBJ2-7
D gene: TRBD2
CDR3 protein: CASSSAGGGSKYHEQYF
CDR3 DNA: TGTGCCAGCAGTTCCGCGGGAGGTGGTAGCAAATACCACGAGCAGTACTTC

clone size: NA
V gene: TRBV14
CDR3 length: 14
J gene: TRBJ1-4
D gene: NA
CDR3 protein: CASSHRLKGNGLFF
CDR3 DNA: TGTGCCAGCAGCCATCGCCTAAAGGGGAACGGACTGTTTTTT

clone size: NA
V gene: TRBV7-2
CDR3 length: 16
J gene: TRBJ2-5
D gene: NA
CDR3 protein: CASSPLRRGGGETQYF
CDR3 DNA: TGTGCCAGCAGCCCTCTACGGCGGGGCGGAGGGGAGACCCAGTACTTC

clone size: NA
V gene: TRBV5-1
CDR3 length: 16
J gene: TRBJ2-5
D gene: TRBD2
CDR3 protein: CASSLAPSGGEETQYF
CDR3 DNA: TGCGCCAGCAGCTTGGCGCCTAGCGGGGGGGAAGAGACCCAGTACTTC

clone size: NA
V gene: TRBV19
CDR3 length: 16
J gene: TRBJ2-6
D gene: TRBD1
CDR3 protein: CASRGRGPEGANVLTF
CDR3 DNA: TGTGCCAGTAGGGGCAGGGGGCCCGAGGGGGCCAACGTCCTGACTTTC

clone size: NA
V gene: TRBV3-1/TRBV3-2
CDR3 length: 12
J gene: TRBJ2-1
D gene: NA
CDR3 protein: CASSQDWGLQFF
CDR3 DNA: TGTGCCAGCAGCCAAGACTGGGGCCTTCAGTTCTTC

clone size: NA
V gene: TRBV3-1/TRBV3-2
CDR3 length: 15
J gene: TRBJ2-3
D gene: NA
CDR3 protein: CASSPSGGRTDTQYF
CDR3 DNA: TGTGCCAGCAGCCCATCAGGAGGGAGGACAGATACGCAGTATTTT

clone size: NA
V gene: TRBV12-5
CDR3 length: 17
J gene: TRBJ2-6
D gene: NA
CDR3 protein: CASGLGGSSTGANVLTF
CDR3 DNA: TGTGCTAGTGGTTTGGGAGGGTCCTCTACTGGGGCCAACGTCCTGACTTTC

clone size: NA
V gene: TRBV2
CDR3 length: 16
J gene: TRBJ2-7
D gene: TRBD2
CDR3 protein: CASSVSGGSSSYEQYF
CDR3 DNA: TGTGCCAGCAGTGTAAGCGGGGGCTCAAGCTCCTACGAGCAGTACTTC

clone size: NA
V gene: TRBV6-2/TRBV6-3
CDR3 length: 18
J gene: TRBJ1-6
D gene: TRBD1
CDR3 protein: CASRPHGQGTTYNSPLHF
CDR3 DNA: TGTGCCAGCAGACCTCACGGACAGGGGACCACCTATAATTCACCCCTCCACTTT

clone size: NA
V gene: TRBV2
CDR3 length: 12
J gene: TRBJ2-7
D gene: TRBD1
CDR3 protein: CASSWDSYEQYF
CDR3 DNA: TGTGCCAGCAGTTGGGACAGCTACGAGCAGTACTTC

clone size: NA
V gene: TRBV28
CDR3 length: 14
J gene: TRBJ1-2
D gene: TRBD1
CDR3 protein: CATRAGQASHGYTF
CDR3 DNA: TGTGCCACACGGGCAGGACAGGCAAGCCATGGCTACACCTTC

clone size: NA
V gene: TRBV6-5
CDR3 length: 14
J gene: TRBJ2-7
D gene: NA
CDR3 protein: CASSCRQGFCEQYF
CDR3 DNA: TGTGCCAGCAGTTGTCGGCAGGGTTTTTGCGAGCAGTACTTC

clone size: few
V gene: TRBV6-5
CDR3 length: 14
J gene: TRBJ1-4
D gene: NA
CDR3 protein: CASSYLGGSEKLFF
CDR3 DNA: TGTGCCAGCAGTTACCTTGGTGGGAGTGAAAAACTGTTTTTT

clone size: NA
V gene: TRBV5-6
CDR3 length: 16
J gene: TRBJ2-1
D gene: NA
CDR3 protein: CASSKRGVQGMGEQFF
CDR3 DNA: TGTGCCAGCAGCAAACGCGGGGTACAGGGGATGGGTGAGCAGTTCTTC

clone size: once
V gene: TRBV30
CDR3 length: 14
J gene: TRBJ1-2
D gene: NA
CDR3 protein: CAWSSGAAVYAYTF
CDR3 DNA: TGTGCCTGGAGTAGTGGGGCCGCCGTATATGCGTACACCTTC

clone size: NA
V gene: TRBV6-1
CDR3 length: 16
J gene: TRBJ2-3
D gene: NA
CDR3 protein: CASSEGLALKIDTQYF
CDR3 DNA: TGTGCCAGCAGTGAAGGCCTAGCCCTAAAGATAGATACGCAGTATTTT

clone size: once
V gene: TRBV18
CDR3 length: 13
J gene: TRBJ2-5
D gene: NA
CDR3 protein: CASSPLAEETQYF
CDR3 DNA: TGTGCCAGCTCACCGTTGGCGGAAGAGACCCAGTACTTC

clone size: NA
V gene: TRBV29-1
CDR3 length: 12
J gene: TRBJ1-5
D gene: TRBD1
CDR3 protein: CSVGTGDQPQHF
CDR3 DNA: TGCAGCGTGGGGACAGGGGACCAGCCCCAGCATTTT

clone size: NA
V gene: TRBV5-6
CDR3 length: 14
J gene: TRBJ2-1
D gene: TRBD1
CDR3 protein: CASSQTGSYNEQFF
CDR3 DNA: TGTGCCAGCAGCCAGACAGGGTCCTACAATGAGCAGTTCTTC

clone size: NA
V gene: TRBV11-2
CDR3 length: 14
J gene: TRBJ2-5
D gene: NA
CDR3 protein: CASSPLSGGETQYF
CDR3 DNA: TGTGCCAGCAGCCCCCTCTCAGGGGGGGAGACCCAGTACTTC

clone size: NA
V gene: TRBV12-3/TRBV12-4
CDR3 length: 13
J gene: TRBJ2-7
D gene: NA
CDR3 protein: CASSSYRLGEQYF
CDR3 DNA: TGTGCCAGCAGTTCATACAGGTTAGGAGAGCAGTACTTC

clone size: NA
V gene: TRBV19
CDR3 length: 15
J gene: TRBJ2-2
D gene: TRBD1
CDR3 protein: CASRTGGIGTGELFF
CDR3 DNA: TGTGCCAGTAGGACAGGGGGAATTGGAACCGGGGAGCTGTTTTTT

clone size: NA
V gene: TRBV18
CDR3 length: 17
J gene: TRBJ1-3
D gene: TRBD1
CDR3 protein: CASSPRSDRGIGNTIYF
CDR3 DNA: TGTGCCAGCTCACCCCGATCAGACAGGGGGATAGGAAACACCATATATTTT

clone size: NA
V gene: TRBV6-2/TRBV6-3
CDR3 length: 12
J gene: TRBJ1-6
D gene: NA
CDR3 protein: CASSPIRRPLHF
CDR3 DNA: TGTGCCAGCAGCCCCATCCGGAGGCCCCTCCACTTT

clone size: NA
V gene: TRBV10-2
CDR3 length: 16
J gene: TRBJ1-2
D gene: NA
CDR3 protein: CASSEFGGGSSYGYTF
CDR3 DNA: TGCGCCAGCAGTGAGTTTGGGGGGGGGTCGAGCTATGGCTACACCTTC

clone size: NA
V gene: TRBV3-1/TRBV3-2
CDR3 length: 15
J gene: TRBJ2-7
D gene: TRBD1
CDR3 protein: CASSLGTVSSYEQYF
CDR3 DNA: TGTGCCAGCAGCCTAGGGACAGTCTCCTCCTACGAGCAGTACTTC

clone size: NA
V gene: TRBV20-1
CDR3 length: 10
J gene: TRBJ2-5
D gene: NA
CDR3 protein: CSAIQETQYF
CDR3 DNA: TGCAGTGCCATTCAGGAGACCCAGTACTTC

clone size: NA
V gene: TRBV16
CDR3 length: 13
J gene: TRBJ1-6
D gene: NA
CDR3 protein: CASSPAGVSPLHF
CDR3 DNA: TGTGCCAGCAGCCCGGCGGGCGTTTCACCCCTCCACTTT

clone size: once
V gene: TRBV12-5
CDR3 length: 15
J gene: TRBJ1-4
D gene: NA
CDR3 protein: CASGLGAGVNEKLFF
CDR3 DNA: TGTGCTAGTGGTTTGGGGGCAGGGGTTAATGAAAAACTGTTTTTT

clone size: NA
V gene: TRBV6-5
CDR3 length: 16
J gene: TRBJ1-5
D gene: NA
CDR3 protein: CASSYSGGSGNQPQHF
CDR3 DNA: TGTGCCAGCAGTTACTCGGGGGGGTCGGGCAATCAGCCCCAGCATTTT

clone size: NA
V gene: TRBV10-1
CDR3 length: 14
J gene: TRBJ2-5
D gene: NA
CDR3 protein: CASSDGGSQETQYF
CDR3 DNA: TGCGCCAGCAGTGACGGTGGTTCTCAAGAGACCCAGTACTTC

clone size: few
V gene: TRBV5-4
CDR3 length: 15
J gene: TRBJ2-2
D gene: TRBD1
CDR3 protein: CASSAGTGQTGELFF
CDR3 DNA: TGTGCCAGCAGCGCCGGGACAGGGCAAACCGGGGAGCTGTTTTTT

clone size: NA
V gene: TRBV30
CDR3 length: 15
J gene: TRBJ1-5
D gene: NA
CDR3 protein: CAWKPGGTGNQPQHF
CDR3 DNA: TGTGCCTGGAAACCGGGAGGGACTGGCAATCAGCCCCAGCATTTT

clone size: NA
V gene: TRBV12-3/TRBV12-4
CDR3 length: 13
J gene: TRBJ2-3
D gene: NA
CDR3 protein: CASSASVLDTQYF
CDR3 DNA: TGTGCCAGCAGTGCTTCGGTGTTAGATACGCAGTATTTT

clone size: NA
V gene: TRBV7-6
CDR3 length: 19
J gene: TRBJ2-5
D gene: TRBD2
CDR3 protein: CASSLAPGRGALFQETQYF
CDR3 DNA: TGTGCCAGCAGCTTAGCCCCGGGGCGGGGGGCTCTTTTCCAAGAGACCCAGTACTTC

clone size: NA
V gene: TRBV11-2
CDR3 length: 13
J gene: TRBJ2-7
D gene: NA
CDR3 protein: CASSLGGLLEQYF
CDR3 DNA: TGTGCCAGCAGCTTAGGGGGCCTTCTTGAGCAGTACTTC

clone size: few
V gene: TRBV19
CDR3 length: 13
J gene: TRBJ1-4
D gene: NA
CDR3 protein: CASTQQRGEKLFF
CDR3 DNA: TGTGCCAGTACGCAACAGCGAGGGGAAAAACTGTTTTTT

clone size: NA
V gene: TRBV15
CDR3 length: 15
J gene: TRBJ1-6
D gene: NA
CDR3 protein: CATSRDLGGNSPLHF
CDR3 DNA: TGTGCCACCAGCAGAGATCTCGGGGGGAATTCACCCCTCCACTTT

clone size: NA
V gene: TRBV19
CDR3 length: 15
J gene: TRBJ2-7
D gene: TRBD1
CDR3 protein: CASSIGGTGREEQYF
CDR3 DNA: TGTGCCAGTAGTATTGGGGGGACAGGCCGCGAGGAGCAGTACTTC

clone size: NA
V gene: TRBV19
CDR3 length: 13
J gene: TRBJ2-2
D gene: TRBD1
CDR3 protein: CAVRDRGTGELFF
CDR3 DNA: TGTGCCGTCCGGGACAGGGGCACCGGGGAGCTGTTTTTT

clone size: NA
V gene: TRBV5-4
CDR3 length: 15
J gene: TRBJ2-1
D gene: NA
CDR3 protein: CASSLGQGSYNEQFF
CDR3 DNA: TGTGCCAGCAGCTTGGGGCAGGGGTCCTACAATGAGCAGTTCTTC

clone size: NA
V gene: TRBV18
CDR3 length: 13
J gene: TRBJ2-5
D gene: NA
CDR3 protein: CASSPELLETQYF
CDR3 DNA: TGTGCCAGCTCACCGGAGCTTCTGGAGACCCAGTACTTC

clone size: NA
V gene: TRBV5-6
CDR3 length: 16
J gene: TRBJ2-3
D gene: NA
CDR3 protein: CASTPAVGSMTDTQYF
CDR3 DNA: TGTGCCAGCACCCCAGCGGTGGGTAGCATGACAGATACGCAGTATTTT

clone size: NA
V gene: TRBV28
CDR3 length: 13
J gene: TRBJ2-7
D gene: NA
CDR3 protein: CASSFPTRREQYF
CDR3 DNA: TGTGCCAGCAGTTTTCCTACCAGGAGGGAGCAGTACTTC

clone size: NA
V gene: TRBV18
CDR3 length: 12
J gene: TRBJ1-1
D gene: NA
CDR3 protein: CASSPSPTEAFF
CDR3 DNA: TGTGCCAGCTCACCATCCCCGACTGAAGCTTTCTTT

clone size: few
V gene: TRBV10-2
CDR3 length: 11
J gene: TRBJ1-3
D gene: NA
CDR3 protein: CASSEGGTQQF
CDR3 DNA: TGCGCCAGCAGTGAGGGAGGGACCCAACAATTT